The T cell receptor beta chain described here comes from a study of blood T cells in healthy people across ages. Using a J-beta primer mix together with a sample-barcoded 5' primer, a second PCR was run for roughly 6 to 11 cycles. TCRdb independently ran MiXCR on the 5' RACE reads; one entry per CDR3 protein. The sample consists of roughly 800,000 distinct CDR3 sequences, roughly 50% of them appearing once. Looked up from germline, CDR1 is LGHDT and CDR2 is YNNKEL (reference sequence). The CDR3 has 14 amino acids. V was clipped by 0 bases and J by 2 bases, with 8 bases between them. The specimen was blood. The chain uses TRBV3-1 and TRBJ2-7; D is undetermined. The clonotype comes from a man older than 75 in good health. Here the CDR3 reads CASSQDGLPYEQYF. In DNA form, the CDR3 reads TGTGCCAGCAGCCAAGACGGCCTCCCCTACGAGCAGTACTTC.